This T cell receptor (beta chain) was recovered during a study of blood T cells in healthy people across ages. On this clonotype itself: Its antigen is unknown.

PCR was performed a second time for roughly 7 to 11 cycles using a sample-barcoded 5' primer and a J-beta primer mix. From the 5' RACE reads, TCRdb called clonotypes with MiXCR, one entry per CDR3 protein. The sample contains about a million distinct CDR3 sequences, 51% of which appear only once. General study findings and limits: Long-lived donors carried more naive CD4+ cells and greater diversity than aged donors.

V lost 1 base, J lost 7 bases, and 13 bases lay in between. CDR1 is DFQATT, CDR2 SNEGSKA, per germline (reference sequence). CDR3 size: 13 residues. Material for sequencing was blood. The TCR sequence derives from a woman in her sixties in good health. The chain carries TRBV20-1 and TRBJ1-2; D unclear. DNA for the CDR3: TGCAGTGCTAGAGGTATAAGCGGTTTTGGCTACACCTTC. The encoded protein is CSARGISGFGYTF.